Listed here are 30 T cell receptor beta chains from one sample, sequenced in a study of blood T cell repertoires in COVID-19. Using immunoSEQ multiplex PCR, the repertoire was profiled, and TCRdb retains in-frame clones only, with some absent. The sample lists more than 85,000 clones; over 85% were seen once. The source material was peripheral blood. Receptors were obtained from a woman between 45 and 65 years old with COVID-19, enrolled during active disease.

The rearrangement uses TRBV27 and TRBJ1-6; D is perhaps TRBD1 (6 bases). From germline, CDR1 is MNHEY and CDR2 SMNVEV (reference sequence). This CDR3 is built from 17 residues. The germline V and J ends were trimmed by 2 bases and 0 bases, with 11 bases remaining between them. In DNA, the CDR3 is TGTGCCAGCAGTTTAGGGGGGGCTACCTCCTATAATTCACCCCTCCACTTT. As protein: CASSLGGATSYNSPLHF.

The J gene is TRBJ1-5, the V gene TRBV5-1; TRBD1 matches at 7 bases. Germline values: CDR1 SGHRS, CDR2 YFSETQ. Unmatched junction bases numbered 7, after V lost 4 bases and J lost 3 bases. CDR3 length equals 15 residues. The CDR3 coding sequence is TGCGCCAGCAGCAGATCAACAGGGGACAATCAGCCCCAGCATTTT. As protein: CASSRSTGDNQPQHF.

The V gene is TRBV7-2, the J gene TRBJ1-2; D remains unclear. Germline assignment: CDR1 SGHTA and CDR2 FQGNSA. V was trimmed by 4 bases and J by 5 bases, leaving 11 bases between them. The CDR3 contains 13 residues. For the CDR3, the DNA is TGTGCCAGCAGCTCCGGCGGGATTTATGGCTACACCTTC. Translating gives CASSSGGIYGYTF.

Concerning this clone itself: The identical CDR3 is also encoded by other nucleotide sequences in the sample. This chain links TRBV2 with TRBJ2-1, with 8 bases that match TRBD2. Germline trimming cut 7 bases from V and 0 bases from J; bases unmatched to any gene: 11. The CDR3 is 17 residues long. Germline values: CDR1 SNHLY, CDR2 FYNNEI. The CDR3 region has the DNA TGTGCCAGCAATGGTCGGGGGGGGCCGGGCTCCTACAATGAGCAGTTCTTC. This codes for CASNGRGGPGSYNEQFF.

The genes are TRBV9 and TRBJ2-3; the D gene is possibly TRBD2 (6 bases). Deletions cut 0 bases from V and 0 bases from J, with 11 bases between. Germline loops: CDR1 SGDLS, CDR2 YYNGEE. This CDR3 spans 16 amino acids. This chain's CDR3 is CASSVDGGASTDTQYF. The CDR3 coding sequence is TGTGCCAGCAGCGTAGACGGCGGGGCTAGCACAGATACGCAGTATTTT.

This clone was recorded only once. The rearrangement uses TRBV7-8 and TRBJ1-2; no definite D call. The V gene's germline CDR1 is SGHVS and CDR2 FQNEAQ. The CDR3 runs to 14 residues. Trimming cost V 2 bases and J 0 bases, with 7 bases left between them. The CDR3 DNA follows: TGTGCCAGCAGCTTAACCGGAGCTAACTATGGCTACACCTTC. Protein product: CASSLTGANYGYTF.

V is TRBV2 and J is TRBJ2-3; TRBD1 matches 7 bases. The J segment lost 1 base and the V segment lost 5 bases, leaving 6 bases of the junction unmatched. Germline-derived CDR1 and CDR2 are SNHLY and FYNNEI. The CDR3 extends over 15 amino acids. The CDR3 DNA reads TGTGCCAGCAGTAGACAGGGCACGCGCACAGATACGCAGTATTTT. As protein: CASSRQGTRTDTQYF.

The chain combines TRBV7-6 with TRBJ2-3; TRBD2 aligns across 16 bases. Germline V gene lookup returns CDR1 SGHVS and CDR2 FNYEAQ. CDR3 length: 19 amino acids. V dropped 4 bases and J dropped 9; count of bases not matched to a gene: 16. DNA of the CDR3: TGTGCCAGCAGCTCCCTAGGGACTAGCGGGGGGGCATCCTGGTACACGCAGTATTTT. Its protein is CASSSLGTSGGASWYTQYF.

This chain joins TRBV5-1 and TRBJ2-5, with 9 bases aligning to TRBD1. The CDR3 runs to 16 residues. J lost 3 bases, V lost 0 bases, and 6 bases had no gene match. Germline CDR1 reads SGHRS; CDR2 reads YFSETQ. This CDR3 is CASSLEYRTGEETQYF. The CDR3 DNA sequence: TGCGCCAGCAGCTTGGAATATAGGACAGGGGAAGAGACCCAGTACTTC.

The chain has TRBV6-4 and TRBJ1-5, with D tentatively TRBD1 (5 bases). CDR3 length: 14 amino acids. Trimming shortened V by 4 bases and J by 1 base, and 8 bases separated the two germline ends. Germline V gene sequence: CDR1 MRHNA, CDR2 SNTAGT. DNA of the CDR3: TGTGCCAGCAGTGGCGGGGACAGCAATCAGCCCCAGCATTTT. It specifies CASSGGDSNQPQHF.

V and J are TRBV5-6 and TRBJ2-7; 8 bases match TRBD1. The CDR3 sequence is 17 residues long. CDR1 SGHDT and CDR2 YYEEEE come from the germline V gene. Unmatched junction bases numbered 12, after V lost 4 bases and J lost 0 bases. The CDR3 DNA follows: TGTGCCAGCAGCAGCAAACGGACAGGGCGCTACTCCTACGAGCAGTACTTC. It codes for CASSSKRTGRYSYEQYF. Together with reference TRBV5-6 and TRBJ2-7, the CDR3 gives the full variable domain: DAGVTQSPTHLIKTRGQQVTLRCSPKSGHDTVSWYQQALGQGPQFIFQYYEEEERQRGNFPDRFSGHQFPNYSSELNVNALLLGDSALYLCASSSKRTGRYSYEQYFGPGTRLTVT.

V and J are TRBV19 and TRBJ1-3; no clear D. Per the germline V gene, CDR1 is LNHDA and CDR2 is SQIVND (reference sequence). V dropped 5 bases and J dropped 4 bases, with 9 bases sitting between them. The CDR3 spans 13 residues. The CDR3 coding sequence is TGTGCCAGTAGTTCGACGCGGGGAAACACCATATATTTT. Protein sequence: CASSSTRGNTIYF.

This sequence joins TRBV19 and TRBJ1-1, with 9 nucleotides matching TRBD1. V dropped 7 bases and J dropped 4; count of bases not matched to a gene: 7. CDR3 length: 14 residues. Looked up from germline, CDR1 is LNHDA and CDR2 is SQIVND (reference sequence). CDR3 nucleotides: TGTGCCAGTATAACAGGGGGCTGGTCCACTGAAGCTTTCTTT. Its protein is CASITGGWSTEAFF.

The rearrangement links TRBV6-5 to TRBJ1-4; 7 bases line up with TRBD1. CDR3 length: 12 amino acids. Germline CDR1 reads MNHEY; CDR2 reads SVGAGI. V gave up 7 bases and J gave up 6 bases; unmatched junction bases: 2. CDR3 residues: CASKGADEKLFF. The CDR3 DNA sequence: TGTGCCAGCAAGGGGGCGGATGAAAAACTGTTTTTT.

This chain joins TRBV24-1 and TRBJ2-3, with TRBD1 identical over 8 bases. The CDR3 contains 15 residues. From germline, CDR1 is KGHDR and CDR2 SFDVKD. With 4 bases clipped from V and 2 bases from J, the junction kept 4 bases outside the gene matches. CDR3 sequence: CATSDRDRLTDTQYF. CDR3 DNA: TGTGCCACCAGTGACCGGGACAGGCTCACAGATACGCAGTATTTT.

J is TRBJ2-1 and V is TRBV14; 9 bases match TRBD2. V shed 4 bases and J 5 bases; nucleotides not matched to a gene: 6. This CDR3 region has 15 residues. Germline lookup yields CDR1 SGHDN and CDR2 FVKESK. Here the CDR3 reads CASSRAGGLNNEQFF. The CDR3 DNA is TGTGCCAGCAGCCGAGCGGGGGGCTTAAACAATGAGCAGTTCTTC.

This clone appeared a single time. The V and J genes are TRBV9 and TRBJ2-3; D is perhaps TRBD1 (5 bases). Germline V gene sequence: CDR1 SGDLS, CDR2 YYNGEE. The CDR3 is 14 amino acids. The V end lost 4 bases, the J end lost 5 bases, and 14 bases lay between the germline ends. DNA for the CDR3: TGTGCCAGCAGCACTAATTTAGGGGTAGATACGCAGTATTTT. Its translation: CASSTNLGVDTQYF. Based on the CDR3 plus reference TRBV9 and TRBJ2-3, the full variable domain is DSGVTQTPKHLITATGQRVTLRCSPRSGDLSVYWYQQSLDQGLQFLIQYYNGEERAKGNILERFSAQQFPDLHSELNLSSLELGDSALYFCASSTNLGVDTQYFGPGTRLTVL.

The chain combines TRBV6-2 or TRBV6-3 with TRBJ2-3; 9 bases match TRBD2. V lost 3 bases, J lost 2 bases, and 6 bases stayed unmatched. From germline, CDR1 is MNHEY and CDR2 SVGEGT. The CDR3 has 16 residues. The CDR3 bases are TGTGCCAGCAGTTATGGGGTAGCGGGGGACACAGATACGCAGTATTTT. Residues: CASSYGVAGDTDTQYF.

V and J are TRBV2 and TRBJ2-6; weak D call: TRBD2 (6 bases). This CDR3 contains 14 residues. The V end was cut by 3 bases, the J end by 13 bases, with 16 bases between. Germline V lookup: CDR1 SNHLY, CDR2 FYNNEI. The CDR3 region has the DNA TGTGCCAGCAGTGAGATGGGGGGTCGAGAAGTCCTGACTTTC. Translating it yields CASSEMGGREVLTF.

The chain couples TRBV6-5 to TRBJ2-7, with 7 bases fitting TRBD1. CDR1 is MNHEY, CDR2 SVGAGI, per germline. The V and J ends lost 5 bases and 7 bases, in that order; junction bases with no gene match: 14. The CDR3 loop spans 15 amino acids. CDR3 in DNA: TGTGCCAGCAGTAGCCGGGGCCCAGGCAGGGGGGAGCAGTACGTC. Encoded protein: CASSSRGPGRGEQYV.

The rearrangement joins TRBV7-2 to TRBJ2-1; 12 bases agree with TRBD2. Per the germline V gene, CDR1 is SGHTA and CDR2 is FQGNSA. With V trimmed by 4 bases and J by 1 base, 5 bases remained unmatched. The CDR3 runs to 17 residues. The CDR3, as DNA: TGTGCCAGCAGCTCCCGGACTAGCGGGGTTTCCTACAATGAGCAGTTCTTC. Encoded protein: CASSSRTSGVSYNEQFF. The whole variable domain, remainder taken from reference TRBV7-2 and TRBJ2-1, is GAGVSQSPSNKVTEKGKDVELRCDPISGHTALYWYRQSLGQGLEFLIYFQGNSAPDKSGLPSDRFSAERTGGSVSTLTIQRTQQEDSAVYLCASSSRTSGVSYNEQFFGPGTRLTVL.

This chain joins TRBV27 and TRBJ1-1, with 7 bases fitting TRBD1. With V trimmed by 5 bases and J by 7 bases, 7 bases remained unmatched. The CDR3 totals 13 residues. Germline V gene sequence: CDR1 MNHEY, CDR2 SMNVEV (reference sequence). CDR3 DNA sequence: TGTGCCAGCAGTCCCGGGACAGACATTGAAGCTTTCTTT. This encodes CASSPGTDIEAFF.

The DNA for the CDR3 is TGTGCCAGCAGAGAGCCCCAGCGGTATGGCTACACCTTC. It translates to CASREPQRYGYTF. This rearrangement joins TRBV28 to TRBJ1-2; no clear D. Germline V gene lookup returns CDR1 MDHEN and CDR2 SYDVKM. V lost 6 bases, J lost 5 bases, and 13 bases lay in between. The CDR3 runs to 13 residues.

V gene TRBV28 combines with J gene TRBJ1-4, with 7 bases matching TRBD1. This CDR3 is 14 amino acids long. The germline V gene encodes CDR1 MDHEN and CDR2 SYDVKM. Trimming removed 4 bases from V and 9 bases from J; junction bases left unmatched: 8. Written as DNA, the CDR3 is TGTGCCAGCAGTTGGGACAGATCCTCTCAAAAACTGTTTTTT. Translation: CASSWDRSSQKLFF.

The chain recombines TRBV27 with TRBJ2-1; TRBD2 might be the D (6 bases). From germline, CDR1 is MNHEY and CDR2 SMNVEV (reference sequence). This CDR3 is built from 16 residues. V was trimmed by 2 bases and J by 2 bases, leaving 13 bases between them. The CDR3 bases are TGTGCCAGCAGTTTAGGGGCGGGGCCCGCCTACAATGAGCAGTTCTTC. Translation: CASSLGAGPAYNEQFF.

V usage is TRBV27 and J usage is TRBJ1-5; 8 nucleotides line up with TRBD1. Germline assignment: CDR1 MNHEY and CDR2 SMNVEV (reference sequence). The CDR3 is 14 residues long. The ends lost 4 bases at V and 4 bases at J; junction bases unmatched: 3. The CDR3 protein is CASSSDRGNQPQHF. Here the CDR3 DNA reads TGTGCCAGCAGTTCAGACAGGGGAAATCAGCCCCAGCATTTT.

The chain recombines TRBV18 with TRBJ1-2, with TRBD1 as a possible D gene (6 bases). V lost 1 base and J lost 0, with 24 bases in between. Germline CDR1 and CDR2: KGHSH and LQKENI. CDR3 length: 20 amino acids. CDR3 residues: CASSPLQDLVSDRPNYGYTF. The CDR3 nucleotides are TGTGCCAGCTCACCACTTCAGGATCTCGTGTCGGACAGACCTAACTATGGCTACACCTTC.

The chain links TRBV6-2 or TRBV6-3 to TRBJ2-3; a weak D match, TRBD1 (7 bases). The CDR3 sequence is 13 residues long. CDR1 MNHEY and CDR2 SVGEGT come from the germline V gene. The V gene lost 6 bases and the J gene lost 9 bases, with 16 bases spanning the gap. This chain's CDR3 is CASRPAGTATQYF. The CDR3 bases are TGTGCCAGCAGACCTGCGGGGACAGCGACGCAGTATTTT.

This chain joins TRBV21-1 and TRBJ2-7; TRBD1, the table's D call, was not compared with the DNA. TRBV21-1 is an annotated pseudogene. The CDR3 consists of 15 residues. The CDR3 protein is CASSIRDISSYEQYV. CDR3 nucleotide sequence: TGTGCCAGCAGCATCCGGGACATCTCCTCCTACGAGCAGTACGTC.

This clone turned up a few times. This chain connects TRBV6-6 to TRBJ2-2; TRBD1 might be the D (6 bases). Trimming removed 5 bases from V and 4 bases from J, with 8 bases in between. The CDR3 spans 13 residues. Germline V gene lookup returns CDR1 MNHNY and CDR2 SVGAGI (reference sequence). The CDR3 reads CASSRDITGELFF. The CDR3 DNA follows: TGTGCCAGCAGTCGGGACATCACCGGGGAGCTGTTTTTT.